The following is a TCR beta chain sequence with its context. The antigen this receptor binds is unknown. No base-level quality is on record; no much larger clone is a single base apart. The data originate from a study of blood T cell repertoires in COVID-19 (dated by TCRdb to the early 2020s). For the study in its entirety: Collaborator samples came from the United States, Italy and Spain and covered acute and convalescent phases of COVID-19. The material from the prospective study consisted of cDNA or gDNA derived from T cells, B-cell-depleted T cells, or PBMCs. Subjects who had been exposed to COVID-19, were actively infected with it, or had recovered from it provided the deeply sampled blood TCRbeta repertoires that made up the dataset. The repertoires were released in a freely available public database meant as a resource for research on the immune response to SARS-CoV-2. Samples were obtained from the ongoing ImmuneRACE study (first 160 participants) and from 1,254 subjects provided by 6 global collaborators. A de-identified subject ID, COVID-19 status, age in years and sex were almost always included in the sample metadata. Where available, HLA class I and class II types were obtained from metadata supplied by the sample provider rather than from assay-based typing.

The immunoSEQ Assay, a bias-controlled multiplex PCR, was used to amplify TCRbeta CDR3 regions from genomic DNA. From the authors' description of their analysis: The number of nucleated cells in each sample was estimated from the amplification of reference gene primers within the assay. To quantify the absolute abundance of each unique TCRbeta CDR3 rearrangement, sequence reads were collapsed and filtered. For each sample, productive Simpson clonality was calculated as the square root of Simpson's diversity index across productive rearrangements. Held by TCRdb, this immuneACCESS table contains in-frame sequences only and omits some clones. Under half of the omission traces to an unresolved V gene where checked; the cause of the rest is unknown. D and trimming come from the DNA, and the V and J calls and clone size come from that table. Within this sample are 80,000 to 100,000 clones, with roughly 82% of them counted one time only. Approximately 11% of the sample is taken by the ten largest.

Study-wide conclusions, independent of this receptor: The amount of clinical and demographic metadata varied by source and participant and was provided uncurated.

Collaborating institutions collected whole blood in K2EDTA tubes following their own protocols. For TCRbeta analysis, collaborator samples were shipped as frozen whole blood, as isolated PBMCs, or as DNA extracted from either sample type. CDR1 SGHNT and CDR2 YENEEA were looked up in the germline V gene. Relative to germline, V is 5 bases shorter and J is 4 bases shorter, with 7 bases between their ends. The cysteine opens and the phenylalanine closes a CDR3 of 12 amino acids. The sequence is cut down to CDR3 DNA, 36 bases in frame from base 1. Sequences were obtained from peripheral blood. This chain is built from TRBV11-3 and TRBJ2-3, with no confidently assigned D gene. This TCR was sampled from a man aged 65-85 years with active or convalescent COVID-19. The DNA sequence reads TGTGCCAGCAGCCCCCGGTCAGATACGCAGTATTTT. This codes for CASSPRSDTQYF.